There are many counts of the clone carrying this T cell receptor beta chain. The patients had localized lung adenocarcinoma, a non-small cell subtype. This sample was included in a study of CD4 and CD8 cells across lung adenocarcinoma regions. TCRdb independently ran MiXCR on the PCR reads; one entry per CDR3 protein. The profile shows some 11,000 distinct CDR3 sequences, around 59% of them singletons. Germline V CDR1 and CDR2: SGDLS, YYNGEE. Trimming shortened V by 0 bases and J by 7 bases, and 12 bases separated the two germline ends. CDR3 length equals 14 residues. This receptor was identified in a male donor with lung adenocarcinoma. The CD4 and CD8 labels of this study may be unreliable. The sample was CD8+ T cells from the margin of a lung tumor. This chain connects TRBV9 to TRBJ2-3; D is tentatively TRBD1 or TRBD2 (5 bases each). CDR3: CASSVAGARHTQYF. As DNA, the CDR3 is TGTGCCAGCAGCGTAGCCGGGGCCCGCCATACGCAGTATTTT.